The TCR beta chain described here comes from a study of blood T cells in healthy people across ages. Study results and limitations: Estimates of total diversity, which came from one million sequenced T cells, were considered to be underestimates. In older individuals, TCR beta diversity per million T cells was lower, falling roughly linearly with age. Donors of long life had a larger count of naive CD4+ cells and greater diversity than aged donors.

As to this clonotype: No antigen is known for it.

Primers used in a second PCR of roughly 6 to 11 cycles were a sample-barcoded 5' primer and a J-beta primer mix. The template-switch adaptor, which had 12 random nucleotides, put a tag on each cDNA molecule. TCRdb redid the calling of the 5' RACE reads with MiXCR, one entry per CDR3 protein. The repertoire holds 870,000 or so distinct CDR3 sequences, with 29% as singletons. The CDR3 runs to 13 residues. Losses at the gene ends were 4 bases for V and 10 bases for J; bases not matched to a gene: 4. CDR1 is KGHSH, CDR2 LQKENI, per germline. Sequencing was performed on blood. The chain links TRBV18 to TRBJ1-4, with 9 nucleotides matching TRBD1. The receptor's source is a woman over 75 in good health. The CDR3 loop is CASSRTGDVKLFF. CDR3 bases: TGTGCCAGCTCACGGACAGGGGATGTAAAACTGTTTTTT.